A single sample is the source of the 29 T cell receptor beta chains below, sequenced in a study of T cells in localized non-small cell lung cancer. TCRdb keeps only in-frame clones here, not all; method: immunoSEQ multiplex PCR. Of about 19,000 clones in the sample, just over 90% were seen once. Sample: peripheral blood, taken before any cancer treatment. The origin of the receptors is a male donor at least 60 years old with stage I squamous cell lung carcinoma.

This chain connects TRBV7-3 to TRBJ2-2; possibly TRBD1 or TRBD2 for D (7 bases each). With 5 bases removed from V and 4 bases from J, the gap between germline ends came to 17 bases. This CDR3 comprises 16 residues. Germline V gene sequence: CDR1 SGHTA, CDR2 FQGTGA. CDR3 residues: CASSPNSGGGTGELFF. As DNA, the CDR3 is TGTGCCAGCAGCCCCAATTCAGGGGGGGGCACCGGGGAGCTGTTTTTT.

This rearrangement joins TRBV15 to TRBJ1-2, with D perhaps TRBD1 (5 bases). V lost 0 bases to trimming and J lost 7 bases, with 12 bases between them. This CDR3 is 14 amino acids long. Per the germline V gene, CDR1 is LNHNV and CDR2 is YYDKDF (reference sequence). In nucleotides, the CDR3 is TGTGCCACCAGCAGAGATTGGCAGGGATTTGGCTACACCTTC. Encoded protein: CATSRDWQGFGYTF.

The rearrangement links TRBV7-9 to TRBJ2-7, with D possibly being TRBD1 (6 bases). The germline gives CDR1 SEHNR, CDR2 FQNEAQ (reference sequence). The length of the CDR3 is 16 residues. Deletions cut 1 base from V and 0 bases from J, with 13 bases between. Here the CDR3 reads CASSLDEGVYSYEQYF. The CDR3, as DNA: TGTGCCAGCAGCTTAGACGAGGGGGTTTACTCCTACGAGCAGTACTTC.

The chain recombines TRBV18 with TRBJ2-1; TRBD2 agrees at 9 bases. In germline, CDR1 is KGHSH, CDR2 LQKENI. The CDR3 runs 14 residues. Unmatched junction bases numbered 0, after V lost 1 base and J lost 5 bases. CDR3: CASSPQREDNEQFF. The CDR3, as DNA: TGTGCCAGCTCACCACAGCGGGAGGACAATGAGCAGTTCTTC. The entire variable domain, with the rest obtained from reference TRBV18 and TRBJ2-1, is as follows: NAGVMQNPRHLVRRRGQEARLRCSPMKGHSHVYWYRQLPEEGLKFMVYLQKENIIDESGMPKERFSAEFPKEGPSILRIQQVVRGDSAAYFCASSPQREDNEQFFGPGTRLTVL.

In DNA, the CDR3 is TGCGCCAGCAGCCAAGCTGGGACTAGCGGATACACCGGGGAGCTGTTTTTT. Translated: CASSQAGTSGYTGELFF. This sequence joins TRBV4-3 and TRBJ2-2, with TRBD2 identical over 11 bases. The CDR3 has 17 residues. The V gene end was trimmed by 1 base and the J gene end by 3 bases; junction bases not matched to a gene: 4. Germline values: CDR1 LGHNA, CDR2 YSLEER.

This clone was detected once. V is TRBV4-3 and J is TRBJ1-2; D unclear. The CDR3 is 13 amino acids. V gave up 1 base and J gave up 8 bases, with 11 bases separating them. The germline V gene encodes CDR1 LGHNA and CDR2 YSLEER. The CDR3 protein is CASSQVVGEGYTF. CDR3 sequence (DNA): TGCGCCAGCAGCCAAGTTGTAGGAGAGGGCTACACCTTC.

The chain combines TRBV7-8 with TRBJ1-1; TRBD1 matches 7 bases. CDR1 SGHVS and CDR2 FQNEAQ come from the germline V gene. CDR3 size: 15 residues. The junction had 10 bases not matched to a gene; V was cut back by 6 bases and J by 3 bases. The CDR3 DNA follows: TGTGCCAGCAGACGACAGGGCGTTTCCGACACTGAAGCTTTCTTT. Its translation: CASRRQGVSDTEAFF.

The chain employs TRBV19 and TRBJ1-2; the D gene is possibly TRBD1 (6 bases). Between the trimmed V and J ends, which lost 4 bases and 4 bases, there was a span of 28 bases. CDR1 and CDR2 from the germline V gene are LNHDA and SQIVND (reference sequence). This CDR3 contains 19 residues. CDR3 sequence reads: CASSTAFGGRRWLAYGYTF. CDR3 DNA: TGTGCCAGTAGTACCGCCTTCGGGGGGCGCCGCTGGCTGGCCTATGGCTACACCTTC.

The chain recombines TRBV27 with TRBJ1-5, with a weak D call TRBD1 (5 bases). This CDR3 region has 16 residues. V was shortened by 7 bases and J by 1 base, with 17 bases between the two germline ends. Germline V gene sequence: CDR1 MNHEY, CDR2 SMNVEV (reference sequence). Here the CDR3 DNA reads TGTGCCAGCAAGCGGGGGGAAGGATTAAGCAATCAGCCCCAGCATTTT. Its translation is CASKRGEGLSNQPQHF.

V is TRBV5-4 and J is TRBJ2-2; D is undetermined. The CDR3 has 15 residues. Deletions cut 0 bases from V and 3 bases from J, with 9 bases between. The germline CDR1 and CDR2 sequences are SGHNT and YYREEE (reference sequence). CDR3 residues: CASSLDLSHTGELFF. The CDR3 nucleotides read TGTGCCAGCAGCTTGGATCTCAGCCACACCGGGGAGCTGTTTTTT.

This chain links TRBV25-1 with TRBJ2-1; 9 bases fit TRBD2. CDR1 and CDR2 from the germline V gene are MGHDK and SYGVNS. The CDR3 runs 15 residues. The junction had 3 bases not matched to a gene; V was cut back by 6 bases and J by 0 bases. This CDR3 is CASRLSGSSYNEQFF. The CDR3 DNA reads as TGTGCCAGCAGGCTTAGCGGGAGCTCCTACAATGAGCAGTTCTTC.

V and J are TRBV7-8 and TRBJ2-1; 13 bases align to TRBD2. Trimming cost V 4 bases and J 4 bases; bases outside gene matches: 4. The CDR3 spans 16 residues. Per germline, CDR1 SGHVS and CDR2 FQNEAQ. For the CDR3, the DNA is TGTGCCAGCAGCTCCGGACTAGCGGGAGTATACAATGAGCAGTTCTTC. Residues: CASSSGLAGVYNEQFF. The full variable domain, in which reference TRBV7-8 and TRBJ2-1 provide the parts outside the CDR3, is GAGVSQSPRYKVAKRGQDVALRCDPISGHVSLFWYQQALGQGPEFLTYFQNEAQLDKSGLPSDRFFAERPEGSVSTLKIQRTQQEDSAVYLCASSSGLAGVYNEQFFGPGTRLTVL.

The rearrangement uses TRBV4-3 and TRBJ1-4; the D gene is possibly TRBD1 (6 bases). This CDR3 has 18 residues. V was cut by 0 bases and J by 8 bases, with 22 bases left in between. CDR1 and CDR2 (germline): LGHNA, YSLEER. CDR3 loop: CASSQDLPVPGTKEKLFF. In DNA, the CDR3 is TGCGCCAGCAGCCAAGATCTACCCGTACCCGGGACAAAGGAAAAACTGTTTTTT.

The chain recombines TRBV18 with TRBJ2-1; 7 positions match TRBD2. This CDR3 is built from 14 residues. Germline V gene lookup returns CDR1 KGHSH and CDR2 LQKENI. With 6 bases clipped from V and 7 bases from J, the junction kept 9 bases outside the gene matches. CDR3 region: CASSRAGEGNEQFF. The CDR3 DNA reads TGTGCCAGCTCCCGGGCGGGAGAGGGTAATGAGCAGTTCTTC.

J is TRBJ2-7 and V is TRBV7-9; 8 positions agree with TRBD1. The germline V gene encodes CDR1 SEHNR and CDR2 FQNEAQ (reference sequence). V was pared by 5 bases and J by 2 bases, with 14 bases of the junction left unmatched. The CDR3 totals 17 residues. The CDR3 DNA is TGTGCCAGCAGCCTCGGACAGGGCTCTGGGGGGACCTACGAGCAGTACTTC. It encodes CASSLGQGSGGTYEQYF.

V and J are TRBV5-4 and TRBJ2-1, with a possible D match to TRBD2 (7 bases). Trimming stripped 3 bases from V and 8 bases from J, with 15 bases between. This CDR3 spans 14 amino acids. The germline V gene has CDR1 SGHNT and CDR2 YYREEE (reference sequence). The CDR3 DNA follows: TGTGCCAGCAGCTACCGACTAGCAGGGGATGAGCAGTTCTTC. Protein sequence: CASSYRLAGDEQFF. The full variable domain, completed using reference TRBV5-4 and TRBJ2-1, is ETGVTQSPTHLIKTRGQQVTLRCSSQSGHNTVSWYQQALGQGPQFIFQYYREEENGRGNFPPRFSGLQFPNYSSELNVNALELDDSALYLCASSYRLAGDEQFFGPGTRLTVL.

The DNA for the CDR3 is TGTGCCAGTAAACCAGGGGGTGCCGGCACAGATACGCAGTATTTT. This codes for CASKPGGAGTDTQYF. V gene TRBV6-1 combines with J gene TRBJ2-3; 7 bases map to TRBD1. V gave up 9 bases and J gave up 1 base; unmatched junction bases: 10. This CDR3 is 15 amino acids long. The V gene's germline CDR1 is MNHNS and CDR2 SASEGT.

The CDR3 nucleotides are TGTGCCTGGAGATTCACGGGGGCCCAGGGAGCTGGCTACACCTTC. Its protein is CAWRFTGAQGAGYTF. V usage is TRBV30 and J usage is TRBJ1-2; possible D gene TRBD1, 6 bases. Germline CDR1 GTSNPN, CDR2 SVGIG (reference sequence). Trimming left V 3 bases short and J 7 bases short, with 21 bases between. CDR3 size: 15 residues.

The chain has TRBV27 and TRBJ2-7, with D maybe TRBD1 (5 bases). This CDR3 is 14 amino acids long. V lost 0 bases to trimming and J lost 4 bases, with 10 bases between them. CDR1 is MNHEY, CDR2 SMNVEV, per germline (reference sequence). The chain's CDR3 is CASSLSAGFYEQYF. As DNA, the CDR3 is TGTGCCAGCAGTTTATCCGCAGGGTTTTACGAGCAGTACTTC.

The V gene is TRBV28, the J gene TRBJ1-4, with D possibly TRBD1 on 6 matching bases. Germline-derived CDR1 and CDR2 are MDHEN and SYDVKM. The V gene lost 2 bases and the J gene lost 0 bases, with 10 bases spanning the gap. The CDR3 runs to 16 residues. In nucleotides, the CDR3 is TGTGCCAGCAGTTTACCGGGGACACCAACTAATGAAAAACTGTTTTTT. Protein product: CASSLPGTPTNEKLFF.

CDR3 DNA: TGTGCCAGCAAAGGGACAGGGAGGACCGGGGAGCTGTTTTTT. It codes for CASKGTGRTGELFF. The chain uses TRBV2 and TRBJ2-2; TRBD1 agrees at 9 bases. This CDR3 is built from 14 residues. V lost 7 bases and J lost 5; bases outside the gene matches: 5. Looked up from germline, CDR1 is SNHLY and CDR2 is FYNNEI.

J is TRBJ2-5 and V is TRBV6-6; no reliable D call. Deletions cut 11 bases from V and 5 bases from J, with 21 bases between. Germline V gene sequence: CDR1 MNHNY, CDR2 SVGAGI (reference sequence). The CDR3 is 14 amino acids. The DNA for the CDR3 is TGTGCCGGACGGAACCCTTCGAATTCGGAGACCCAGTACTTC. It translates to CAGRNPSNSETQYF.

This chain joins TRBV14 and TRBJ2-1; 8 bases fit TRBD2. Trimming removed 0 bases from V and 11 bases from J; junction bases left unmatched: 15. This CDR3 region has 17 residues. Germline CDR1 SGHDN, CDR2 FVKESK. CDR3 sequence: CASSQEPSGPLGEKQFF. CDR3 bases: TGTGCCAGCAGCCAAGAACCTAGCGGGCCCCTGGGTGAAAAGCAGTTCTTC.

The sample holds a few counts of this clone. This chain connects TRBV30 to TRBJ2-1; 7 bases map to TRBD2. J was trimmed by 0 bases and V by 5 bases; bases with no gene match: 7. CDR1 and CDR2 from the germline V gene are GTSNPN and SVGIG (reference sequence). The CDR3 is made up of 15 amino acids. CDR3 sequence (DNA): TGTGCCTGGGGTCCGGGGGGTAGCTCCTACAATGAGCAGTTCTTC. As protein: CAWGPGGSSYNEQFF.

This clone was observed a single time. J is TRBJ1-4 and V is TRBV5-1; D uncertain. Trimming stripped 0 bases from V and 8 bases from J, with 11 bases between. Germline V gives CDR1 SGHRS, CDR2 YFSETQ. This CDR3 region has 14 residues. This CDR3 reads CASSLGRAYEKLFF. The CDR3 coding sequence is TGCGCCAGCAGCTTGGGGAGGGCATACGAAAAACTGTTTTTT.

The chain couples TRBV19 to TRBJ2-1; possible D gene TRBD2, 6 bases. This CDR3 is built from 15 residues. The germline CDR1 and CDR2 sequences are LNHDA and SQIVND (reference sequence). Trimming pared 0 bases from V and 6 bases from J, leaving 12 bases between. CDR3 amino acids: CASSIDQRVSNEQFF. In DNA form, the CDR3 reads TGTGCCAGTAGTATAGATCAGCGGGTCAGCAATGAGCAGTTCTTC.

This sequence joins TRBV20-1 and TRBJ2-3; D possibly uses TRBD1 or TRBD2 (5 bases each). Trimming shortened V by 5 bases and J by 8 bases, and 11 bases separated the two germline ends. The CDR3 is 11 residues long. Per germline, CDR1 DFQATT and CDR2 SNEGSKA (reference sequence). The CDR3 DNA is TGCAGTGCTTTGGGGGTGGGTACGCAGTATTTT. This sequence encodes CSALGVGTQYF.

The chain has TRBV19 and TRBJ2-5, with TRBD2 as a possible D gene (6 bases). The germline CDR1 and CDR2 sequences are LNHDA and SQIVND (reference sequence). The CDR3 consists of 15 residues. Trimming took 5 bases from V and 2 from J, leaving 15 bases between them. The CDR3 region is CASSHRGAGQETQYF. CDR3 sequence (DNA): TGTGCCAGTAGTCACCGCGGGGCAGGGCAAGAGACCCAGTACTTC.

The J gene is TRBJ2-7, the V gene TRBV7-3; 8 bases are shared with TRBD1. The CDR3 covers 15 residues. The V gene's germline CDR1 is SGHTA and CDR2 FQGTGA. V was pared by 5 bases and J by 4 bases, with 10 bases of the junction left unmatched. The CDR3 loop is CASSPTWTGWYEQYF. CDR3 coding DNA: TGTGCCAGCAGCCCTACCTGGACAGGGTGGTACGAGCAGTACTTC.